The rows below give T cell receptor beta chains drawn from one sample of a study of monozygotic twins with cystic fibrosis. Produced via immunoSEQ multiplex PCR; TCRdb's table is partial and in-frame only. The table records around 33,000 clones, over 70% of them present only once. The sample consisted of blood. The receptor set was obtained from a girl aged 2 to 9 with cystic fibrosis. Each CDR3 is given with its conserved first and last residue. D genes are given only for firm matches. Expanded clones are given a class, and other clones once, few, many or no size at all.

J | D | size | V | DNA | CDR3
TRBJ1-4 | - | - | TRBV19 | TGTGCCAGGTTGGGGGAAAAACTGTTTTTT | CARLGEKLFF
TRBJ2-3 | - | - | TRBV7-3 | TGTGCCAGCAGCTTAGACAGACTTAGCACAGATACGCAGTATTTT | CASSLDRLSTDTQYF
TRBJ2-7 | - | - | TRBV10-3 | TGTGCCATCAGGAGATTTATAGAGAGTAGGGGAGGTCCGACCTACGAGCAGTACTTC | CAIRRFIESRGGPTYEQYF
TRBJ1-1 | - | - | TRBV9 | TGTGCCAGCAGCGTAGCGTTGTGGGGCTGGGCTTTCTTT | CASSVALWGWAFF
TRBJ1-4 | TRBD1 | once | TRBV7-9 | TGTGCCAGCAGCTTAGCGACAGGGGATGAAAAACTGTTTTTT | CASSLATGDEKLFF
TRBJ2-5 | TRBD1 | - | TRBV5-4 | TGTGCCAGCAGCTTGGGAAGGGACAGGGGCGGAGAGACCCAGTACTTC | CASSLGRDRGGETQYF
TRBJ1-1 | - | - | TRBV5-4 | TGTGCCAGCAGCCGGACAGATTTGAACACTGAAGCTTTCTTT | CASSRTDLNTEAFF
TRBJ2-7 | - | once | TRBV5-6 | TGTGCCAGCAGCCCAAGGGTGTCCTACGAGCAGTACTTC | CASSPRVSYEQYF
TRBJ1-4 | TRBD1 | - | TRBV6-6 | TGTGCCAGCAGCGGGGGACAGTCTAATGAAAAACTGTTTTTT | CASSGGQSNEKLFF
TRBJ1-6 | - | - | TRBV7-2 | TGTGCCAGCAGCTTACATGCGGGGGGGCAGCGGTCACCCCTCCACTTT | CASSLHAGGQRSPLHF
TRBJ1-2 | TRBD1 | - | TRBV5-1 | TGCGCCAGCAGCCCCAGGACAGGGTATCCCTATGGCTACACCTTC | CASSPRTGYPYGYTF
TRBJ1-5 | - | once | TRBV2 | TGTGCCAGCAGGACAGGTGGGGGCAATCAGCCCCAGCATTTT | CASRTGGGNQPQHF
TRBJ2-6 | - | - | TRBV6-1 | TGTGCCAGCAGTGACAGTGGGGCTGGGGCCAACGTCCTGACTTTC | CASSDSGAGANVLTF
TRBJ1-1 | - | - | TRBV30 | TGTGCCTTTACAGGAGGTTGGGGTGGGATAACTGAAGCTTTCTTT | CAFTGGWGGITEAFF
TRBJ2-1 | TRBD2 | - | TRBV12-5 | TGTGCTAGTGGTTTGGGGACTAGCGGGGCCTACAATGAGCAGTTCTTC | CASGLGTSGAYNEQFF
TRBJ2-2 | - | - | TRBV7-8 | TGTGCCAGCAGCTGGAGTACCGGGGAGCTGTTTTTT | CASSWSTGELFF
TRBJ2-1 | TRBD1 | - | TRBV6-5 | TGTGCCAGCAGTTACGGCAGGGGGAGCAACAATGAGCAGTTCTTC | CASSYGRGSNNEQFF
TRBJ2-1 | TRBD1 | - | TRBV6-5 | TGTGCCAGCAAAGGGGGCCCCTGGGAGCAGTTCTTC | CASKGGPWEQFF
TRBJ1-5 | - | few | TRBV11-2 | TGTGCCAGCAGCTTATTATCGGGACACCATAGCAATCAGCCCCAGCATTTT | CASSLLSGHHSNQPQHF
TRBJ1-1 | - | - | TRBV6-5 | TGTGCCAGCAGTTCCCGAGGGGATTTGAACACTGAAGCTTTCTTT | CASSSRGDLNTEAFF
TRBJ2-2 | - | - | TRBV29-1 | TGCAGCGTCGGCAGACCGAACACCGGGGAGCTGTTTTTT | CSVGRPNTGELFF
TRBJ2-3 | TRBD1 | - | TRBV25-1 | TGTGCCAGCAGGGCCACAGGGGGCGATACGCAGTATTTT | CASRATGGDTQYF
TRBJ1-5 | TRBD1 | - | TRBV6-5 | TGTGCCAGCAGTTACTCGTTTACAGGGGGCGGGCAGCCCCAGCATTTT | CASSYSFTGGGQPQHF
TRBJ1-4 | - | - | TRBV7-9 | TGTGCCAGCAGCCCCCCGCTAGTTCAGACAGCGGATGAAAAACTGTTTTTT | CASSPPLVQTADEKLFF
TRBJ2-3 | - | - | TRBV15 | TGTGCCACCAGCAGAGATTGGGCAGGTACGCAGTATTTT | CATSRDWAGTQYF
TRBJ1-1 | - | - | TRBV13 | TGTGCCAGCAGCGGCGAAGGATGGGGGAAGGGGGCTGAAGCTTTCTTT | CASSGEGWGKGAEAFF
TRBJ2-3 | - | - | TRBV5-4 | TGTGCCAGCAGCTTGGGGGTCCCCCGGCGGGGCAGCACAGATACGCAGTATTTT | CASSLGVPRRGSTDTQYF
TRBJ1-3 | - | once | TRBV4-3 | TGCGCCAGCAGCCAAGGGTTCTCTGGAAACACCATATATTTT | CASSQGFSGNTIYF
TRBJ2-3 | TRBD2 | - | TRBV9 | TGTGCCAGCAGCTCCGGGACTAGCGCCTATCTTGGCACAGATACGCAGTATTTT | CASSSGTSAYLGTDTQYF
TRBJ1-2 | TRBD1 | - | TRBV7-9 | TGTGCCAGCAGCCAAAGACAGGGTCCATCTAACTATGGCTACACCTTC | CASSQRQGPSNYGYTF
TRBJ2-4 | TRBD2 | - | TRBV18 | TGTGCCAGCTCACCACCTCTAGCGGGGGGGGACATTCAGTACTTC | CASSPPLAGGDIQYF
TRBJ2-7 | TRBD2 | - | TRBV6-5 | TGTGCCAGCAGTTACTCCACTAGCGGGGGGTACTACGAGCAGTACTTC | CASSYSTSGGYYEQYF
TRBJ1-2 | TRBD1 | - | TRBV29-1 | TGCAGCGTTGGACAGGGGCTCCGGAGCTATGGCTACACCTTC | CSVGQGLRSYGYTF
TRBJ2-1 | TRBD2 | - | TRBV6-6 | TGTGCCAGCCGTGGACTAGCGGTGGGTATTGAGCAGTTCTTC | CASRGLAVGIEQFF
TRBJ1-2 | - | - | TRBV30 | TGTGCCTGGAACCCCCAGACAGTCTATGGCTACACCTTC | CAWNPQTVYGYTF
TRBJ2-5 | TRBD2 | - | TRBV14 | TGTGCCAGCAGCCATCCGACTAGCGGGGACCAAGAGACCCAGTACTTC | CASSHPTSGDQETQYF
TRBJ1-1 | - | - | TRBV6-6 | TGTGCCAGCAGCCAACCCCCAAGCGAAGCTTTCTTT | CASSQPPSEAFF
TRBJ2-1 | - | - | TRBV4-1 | TGCGCCAGCAGCCAAGTTCTAGCAGGTAGCTATGAGCAGTTCTTC | CASSQVLAGSYEQFF
TRBJ1-5 | - | - | TRBV30 | TGTGCCTGGAGTGGGGGGGCCTCTGGGGCCTACAATCAGCCCCAGCATTTT | CAWSGGASGAYNQPQHF
TRBJ2-2 | - | - | TRBV6-5 | TGTGCCAGCAGTTACGGAGCGGACCGCACCGGGGAGCTGTTTTTT | CASSYGADRTGELFF
TRBJ1-2 | TRBD1 | - | TRBV6-1 | TGTGCCAGCAGTGAAGCGACAGGGACCGGCTACACCTTC | CASSEATGTGYTF
TRBJ2-5 | - | - | TRBV13 | TGTGCCAGCAGCTCAGGACGGTTGGGAGAGCAGTACTTC | CASSSGRLGEQYF
TRBJ2-2 | - | - | TRBV25-1 | TGTGCCAGCAGTGAATATATTTCCGGGGAGCTGTTTTTT | CASSEYISGELFF
TRBJ2-7 | - | - | TRBV21-1 | TGTGCCAGCAGCGCTGCTAACGAGCAGTACTTC | CASSAANEQYF
TRBJ1-4 | - | - | TRBV29-1 | TGCAGCGTTTCGGACAGTGAAAAACTGTTTTTT | CSVSDSEKLFF